What follows describes a single T cell receptor beta chain. Its antigen remains unknown. This CDR3 region has 17 residues. The V and J ends lost 2 bases and 1 base respectively, with 15 bases between them. The V gene's germline CDR1 is ENHRY and CDR2 SYGVKD. This record comes from a study of cytomegalovirus exposure and HLA in healthy donors. Study findings and constraints: Reports credit the classifier with highly specific, highly sensitive diagnosis of cytomegalovirus status. Some V segments, including TRBV6-2 and TRBV6-3, were excluded as indistinguishable.

Unrecorded immune exposures were likely, despite nominal health at sampling. A multiplex PCR was run with 60 Vbeta primers and 13 Jbeta primers. Clones were read by immunoSEQ multiplex PCR, and TCRdb kept only the in-frame ones, dropping some. This sample has roughly 160,000 clones, with approximately 84% found just once. The rearrangement joins TRBV10-3 to TRBJ2-1; possible D gene TRBD2, 6 bases. Sequencing was performed on PBMCs. The clonotype originates from a man aged 30 to 39 in good health and CMV-seronegative. The CDR3 DNA is TGTGCCATCAGTGAGCCCAGCGGGTCATCGTCCTACAATGAGCAGTTCTTC. Translation gives CAISEPSGSSSYNEQFF.